This T cell receptor (beta chain) was retrieved from a study of blood T cell repertoires in COVID-19. Germline V gene lookup returns CDR1 MDHEN and CDR2 SYDVKM. This CDR3 region has 16 residues. Trimming shortened V by 8 bases and J by 8 bases, and 25 bases separated the two germline ends. Sequenced by immunoSEQ multiplex PCR; TCRdb stores in-frame clones only, minus some. Of around 75,000 clones detected, around 87% appear once; the ten largest clones hold 3.9%. The chain couples TRBV28 to TRBJ2-4; a possible D gene is TRBD1 (8 bases). The sample taken for sequencing was peripheral blood. The TCR originated in a man aged 65 to 85 with active COVID-19. The CDR3 loop is CASCGGDRRRGDIQYF. The CDR3 DNA reads TGTGCCAGCTGTGGGGGGGACAGGCGGCGAGGGGACATTCAGTACTTC.